These 12 T cell receptor beta chains share one sample of origin, sequenced in a study of CD8+CD57+ T cells in acquired aplastic anemia. Patients chosen for sequencing had shown CD8+CD57+ cell expansion by flow cytometry. The template for TCR beta VDJ and CDR3 sequence profiling was genomic DNA. TCRdb processed the reads anew with MiXCR; each CDR3 protein has one entry. The table lists some 170,000 distinct CDR3 sequences, more than 45% of them singletons. The specimen sequenced was sorted CD4+, CD8+, or CD8+CD57+ T cells (not recorded which) from PBMCs. These receptors originate from a human donor with aplastic anemia.

The chain joins TRBV29-1 to TRBJ2-7, with D perhaps matching TRBD1 (6 bases). The germline V and J ends were trimmed by 6 bases and 0 bases, with 12 bases remaining between them. The CDR3 sequence is 13 residues long. CDR1 and CDR2 from the germline V gene are SQVTM and ANQGSEA. The CDR3 spells CSVPRGSSYEQYF. As DNA, the CDR3 is TGCAGCGTACCCAGGGGAAGCTCCTACGAGCAGTACTTC.

V usage is TRBV15 and J usage is TRBJ2-5, with 14 nucleotides matching TRBD2. Per the germline V gene, CDR1 is LNHNV and CDR2 is YYDKDF (reference sequence). This CDR3 has 13 residues. Trimming cost V 11 bases and J 9 bases; bases outside gene matches: 8. The CDR3 is CAGSQGLAGAQYF. As DNA, the CDR3 is TGTGCCGGCAGCCAGGGACTAGCGGGGGCCCAGTACTTC.

This rearrangement joins TRBV12-5 to TRBJ2-3; either TRBD1 or TRBD2 may supply D (5 bases each). The CDR3 totals 15 residues. Germline V gene data show CDR1 as LGHNT and CDR2 as FRNRAP. The V gene lost 0 bases and the J gene lost 2 bases, with 9 bases spanning the gap. Written as DNA, the CDR3 is TGTGCTAGTGGTTTGGTATGGGACGCCACAGATACGCAGTATTTT. Its translation: CASGLVWDATDTQYF. The entire variable domain, with the rest obtained from reference TRBV12-5 and TRBJ2-3, is as follows: DARVTQTPRHKVTEMGQEVTMRCQPILGHNTVFWYRQTMMQGLELLAYFRNRAPLDDSGMPKDRFSAEMPDATLATLKIQPSEPRDSAVYFCASGLVWDATDTQYFGPGTRLTVL.

This clonotype was recorded only once. The rearrangement joins TRBV15 to TRBJ2-5, with 7 bases fitting TRBD2. Trimming took 0 bases from V and 9 from J; bases not matched to a gene: 13. Germline assignment: CDR1 LNHNV and CDR2 YYDKDF (reference sequence). There are 16 residues in the CDR3. The CDR3 loop reads CATSREVFRVGGAQYF. CDR3 in DNA: TGTGCCACCAGCAGAGAGGTCTTTCGGGTGGGGGGGGCCCAGTACTTC.

To note about this clonotype: A junction end diverges from the germline sequence, so it may reflect a read error. The rearrangement uses TRBV20-1 and TRBJ1-2; a weak D match, TRBD1 (6 bases). Germline loops: CDR1 DFQATT, CDR2 SNEGSKA (reference sequence). The CDR3 is made up of 12 amino acids. The CDR3 reads CSAFRQVYGYTF. The CDR3 region has the DNA TGCAGTGCTTTTCGACAGGTCTATGGATACACCTTC.

This chain connects TRBV20-1 to TRBJ2-1; 8 bases line up with TRBD2. Germline CDR1 and CDR2: DFQATT and SNEGSKA (reference sequence). The CDR3 loop spans 15 amino acids. J gave up 4 bases and V 3 bases, and 8 bases lay outside the gene matches. This CDR3 is CSASSDGLAYNEQFF. The CDR3 DNA reads TGCAGTGCTAGCTCGGATGGACTAGCTTACAATGAGCAGTTCTTC.

Ten or more counts support this clonotype. An end of the junction does not agree with germline; a read error may underlie this. The V and J genes are TRBV5-6 and TRBJ2-7; D is unclear. The CDR3 consists of 13 residues. Germline loops: CDR1 SGHDT, CDR2 YYEEEE. The DNA of the CDR3 is TGTGCCAGCAGCTTGCGTGCCTCCCACGAGCAGTACTTC. Encoded protein: CASSLRASHEQYF.

This chain connects TRBV29-1 to TRBJ1-3, with D tentatively TRBD1 (6 bases). The germline V gene has CDR1 SQVTM and CDR2 ANQGSEA. The CDR3 totals 15 residues. V was pared by 5 bases and J by 4 bases, with 18 bases between. The CDR3 region has the DNA TGCAGCGTTCAGAGCCGGGACACCCCGGGAAACACCATATATTTT. It codes for CSVQSRDTPGNTIYF.

The chain combines TRBV12-3 or TRBV12-4 with TRBJ1-6; 10 nucleotides agree with TRBD1. Losses at the gene ends were 3 bases for V and 14 bases for J; bases not matched to a gene: 7. This CDR3 has 14 residues. The CDR3 DNA is TGTGCCAGCAGTTTGCGGGACAGGGGTCGGGCCCTCCACTTT. It codes for CASSLRDRGRALHF.

This chain uses TRBV29-1 with TRBJ2-1; 11 bases match TRBD2. In germline, CDR1 is SQVTM, CDR2 ANQGSEA. CDR3 length: 14 amino acids. The V segment lost 4 bases and the J segment 6 bases; nucleotides outside the gene matches: 5. The CDR3 loop reads CSVGLAGRRNEQFF. CDR3 nucleotide sequence: TGCAGCGTTGGACTAGCGGGAAGACGCAATGAGCAGTTCTTC.

This CDR3 is CAISELAGNGYGYTF. CDR3 coding DNA: TGTGCCATCAGTGAGTTGGCAGGGAACGGTTATGGCTACACCTTC. The rearrangement links TRBV10-3 to TRBJ1-2; D possibly corresponds to TRBD1 (5 bases). This CDR3 is 15 amino acids long. From germline, CDR1 is ENHRY and CDR2 SYGVKD. V was shortened by 1 base and J by 5 bases, with 14 bases between the two germline ends.

This clonotype was recorded at least ten times. V usage is TRBV12-3 or TRBV12-4 and J usage is TRBJ2-5, with D possibly being TRBD2 (6 bases). This CDR3 spans 14 amino acids. V lost 3 bases and J 3 bases, leaving 11 bases between the germline ends. CDR3 in DNA: TGTGCCAGCAGTTTGGGTGGGGGGAAAGAGACCCAGTACTTC. Its translation is CASSLGGGKETQYF.